The TCR beta chain under discussion was sequenced for a study of regulatory T cells in long-lasting Graves disease. This clonotype was observed many times. Arm-PCR of CDR3 regions and iRepertoire HTBI primers were the basis on which TCR beta libraries were built. Each CDR3 protein is one row after TCRdb ran MiXCR on the multiplex PCR reads. The sample includes more than 350,000 distinct CDR3 sequences, more than 12% seen only once; the top ten take approximately 15%. Time point defined: newly diagnosed GD, antithyroid drugs for less than 3 months. From RNA extracted from PBMCs, the TCR library was made. Trimming cost V 4 bases and J 0 bases, with 10 bases left between them. This CDR3 has 15 amino acids. This same sample was also part of a study on T cells in Graves' hyperthyroidism and ophthalmopathy.

This sequence was found in a woman aged 25 to 39 with Graves disease. V gene TRBV12-3 or TRBV12-4 combines with J gene TRBJ2-1; no clear D gene. Specimen: peripheral blood mononuclear cells (PBMCs), collected at new diagnosis, from a patient treated with antithyroid drugs. For the CDR3, the DNA is TGTGCCAGCAGTTGGGAAGGTATCTCCTACAATGAGCAGTTCTTC. Its protein is CASSWEGISYNEQFF.